This T cell receptor (beta chain) appears in the sequencing data of a study of blood T cells in healthy people across ages. V dropped 3 bases and J dropped 7 bases, with 13 bases sitting between them. The CDR3 covers 13 residues. Germline CDR1 SGHAT, CDR2 FQNNGV. With a J-beta primer mix and a sample-barcoded 5' primer, a second PCR ran about 7 to 11 cycles. A single record per CDR3 protein comes from TCRdb applying MiXCR to the 5' RACE reads. The table has under 2 million distinct CDR3 sequences, 34% seen once. The sample consisted of blood. The sequence was obtained from a woman aged 30 to 39 in good health. The V call is TRBV11-2, the J call TRBJ2-7; D is possibly TRBD1 (6 bases). DNA for the CDR3: TGTGCCAGCAGCTTGAACAGGGCTCGGGAGCAGTACTTC. Its translation: CASSLNRAREQYF.